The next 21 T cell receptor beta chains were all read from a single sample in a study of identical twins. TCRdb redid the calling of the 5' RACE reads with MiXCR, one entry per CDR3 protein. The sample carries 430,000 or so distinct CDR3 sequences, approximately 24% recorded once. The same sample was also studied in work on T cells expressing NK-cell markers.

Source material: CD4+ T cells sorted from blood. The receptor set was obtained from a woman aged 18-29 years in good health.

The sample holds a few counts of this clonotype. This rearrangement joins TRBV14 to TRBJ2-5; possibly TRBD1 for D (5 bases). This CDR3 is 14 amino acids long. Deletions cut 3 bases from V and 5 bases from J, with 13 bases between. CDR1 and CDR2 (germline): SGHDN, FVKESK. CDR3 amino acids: CASSHLRAAETQYF. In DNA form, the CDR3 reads TGTGCCAGCAGCCACCTCAGGGCGGCGGAGACCCAGTACTTC.

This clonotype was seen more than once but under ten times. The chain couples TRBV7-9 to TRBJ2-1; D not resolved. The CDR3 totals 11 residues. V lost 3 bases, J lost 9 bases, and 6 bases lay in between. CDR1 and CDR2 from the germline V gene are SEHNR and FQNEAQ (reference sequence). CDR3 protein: CASSFEIEQFF. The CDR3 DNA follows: TGTGCCAGCAGCTTCGAGATTGAGCAGTTCTTC.

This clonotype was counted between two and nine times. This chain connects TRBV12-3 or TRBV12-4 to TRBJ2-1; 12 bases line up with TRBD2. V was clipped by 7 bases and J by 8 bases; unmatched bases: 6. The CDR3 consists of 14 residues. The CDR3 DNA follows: TGTGCCAGCAAGCTAGCGGGAGGGCCCTATGAGCAGTTCTTC. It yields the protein CASKLAGGPYEQFF.

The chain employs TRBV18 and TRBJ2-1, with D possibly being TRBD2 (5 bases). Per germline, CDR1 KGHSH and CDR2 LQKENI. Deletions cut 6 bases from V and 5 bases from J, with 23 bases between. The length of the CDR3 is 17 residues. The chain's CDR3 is CASSPVGAQQSHNEQFF. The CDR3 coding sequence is TGTGCCAGCTCCCCCGTGGGAGCCCAACAATCCCACAATGAGCAGTTCTTC. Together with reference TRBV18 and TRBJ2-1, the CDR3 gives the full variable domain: NAGVMQNPRHLVRRRGQEARLRCSPMKGHSHVYWYRQLPEEGLKFMVYLQKENIIDESGMPKERFSAEFPKEGPSILRIQQVVRGDSAAYFCASSPVGAQQSHNEQFFGPGTRLTVL.

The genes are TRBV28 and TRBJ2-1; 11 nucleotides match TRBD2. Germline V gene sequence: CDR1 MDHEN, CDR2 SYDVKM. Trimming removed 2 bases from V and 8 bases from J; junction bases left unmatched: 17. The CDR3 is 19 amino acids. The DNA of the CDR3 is TGTGCCAGCAGTTTAAGGAGGGGAACTAGCGGGAGAGGGGTCTATGAGCAGTTCTTC. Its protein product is CASSLRRGTSGRGVYEQFF.

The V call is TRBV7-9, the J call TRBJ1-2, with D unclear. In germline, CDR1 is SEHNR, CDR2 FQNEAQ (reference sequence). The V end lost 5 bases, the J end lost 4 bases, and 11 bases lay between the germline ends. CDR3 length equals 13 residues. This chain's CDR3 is CASSPDGLYGYTF. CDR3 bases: TGTGCCAGCAGCCCGGACGGACTCTATGGCTACACCTTC.

CDR3 coding DNA: TGTGCCATCTCGAGAGACAGGCCCTACGAGCAGTACTTC. The encoded protein is CAISRDRPYEQYF. The rearrangement uses TRBV10-3 and TRBJ2-7; D is possibly TRBD1 (6 bases). Per germline, CDR1 ENHRY and CDR2 SYGVKD. V dropped 8 bases and J dropped 2 bases, with 13 bases sitting between them. The CDR3 spans 13 residues.

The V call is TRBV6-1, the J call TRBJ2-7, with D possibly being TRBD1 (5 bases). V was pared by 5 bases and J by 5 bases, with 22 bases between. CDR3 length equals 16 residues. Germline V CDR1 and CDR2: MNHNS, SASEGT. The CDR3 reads CASSRGQGIIRHEQYF. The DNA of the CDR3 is TGTGCCAGCAGTCGTGGACAAGGGATAATCAGGCACGAGCAGTACTTC.

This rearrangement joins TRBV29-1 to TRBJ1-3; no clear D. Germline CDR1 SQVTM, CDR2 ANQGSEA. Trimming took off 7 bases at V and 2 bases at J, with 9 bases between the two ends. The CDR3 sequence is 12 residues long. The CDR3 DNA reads TGCAGCGCCGAGACGCCTGGAAACACCATATATTTT. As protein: CSAETPGNTIYF. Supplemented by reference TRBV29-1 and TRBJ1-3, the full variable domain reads SAVISQKPSRDICQRGTSLTIQCQVDSQVTMMFWYRQQPGQSLTLIATANQGSEATYESGFVIDKFPISRPNLTFSTLTVSNMSPEDSSIYLCSAETPGNTIYFGEGSWLTVV.

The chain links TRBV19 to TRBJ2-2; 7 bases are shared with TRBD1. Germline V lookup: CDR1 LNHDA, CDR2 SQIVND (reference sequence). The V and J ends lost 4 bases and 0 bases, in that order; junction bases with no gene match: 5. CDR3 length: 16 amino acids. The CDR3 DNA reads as TGTGCCAGTAGTAGGGACAGCCACGCGAACACCGGGGAGCTGTTTTTT. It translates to CASSRDSHANTGELFF.

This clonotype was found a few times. This CDR3 reads CATSELGSEQFF. DNA for the CDR3: TGTGCCACCAGTGAACTCGGGAGTGAGCAGTTCTTC. The rearrangement links TRBV24-1 to TRBJ2-1, with D maybe TRBD2 (6 bases). Looked up from germline, CDR1 is KGHDR and CDR2 is SFDVKD. V was pared by 4 bases and J by 9 bases, with 9 bases between. The CDR3 runs to 12 residues.

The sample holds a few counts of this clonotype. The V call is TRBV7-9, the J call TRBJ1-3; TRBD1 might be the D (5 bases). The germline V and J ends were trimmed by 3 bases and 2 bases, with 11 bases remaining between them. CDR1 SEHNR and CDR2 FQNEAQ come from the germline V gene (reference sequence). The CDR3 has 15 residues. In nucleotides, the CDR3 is TGTGCCAGCAGCTTTAGCTTCAGGGCTGGAAACACCATATATTTT. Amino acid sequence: CASSFSFRAGNTIYF.

CDR3 residues: CSATPGTYGYTF. The CDR3 nucleotides read TGCAGTGCCACCCCCGGGACGTATGGCTACACCTTC. This rearrangement joins TRBV20-1 to TRBJ1-2; D is possibly TRBD1 (5 bases). V was cut by 6 bases and J by 5 bases, with 13 bases left in between. Germline assignment: CDR1 DFQATT and CDR2 SNEGSKA (reference sequence). The CDR3 has 12 amino acids.

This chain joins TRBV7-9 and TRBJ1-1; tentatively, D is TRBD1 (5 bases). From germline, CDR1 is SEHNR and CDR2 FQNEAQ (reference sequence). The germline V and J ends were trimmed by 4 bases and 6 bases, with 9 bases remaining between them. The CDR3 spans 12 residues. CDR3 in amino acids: CASSSSGPEAFF. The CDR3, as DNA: TGTGCCAGCAGCTCCTCGGGACCTGAAGCTTTCTTT.

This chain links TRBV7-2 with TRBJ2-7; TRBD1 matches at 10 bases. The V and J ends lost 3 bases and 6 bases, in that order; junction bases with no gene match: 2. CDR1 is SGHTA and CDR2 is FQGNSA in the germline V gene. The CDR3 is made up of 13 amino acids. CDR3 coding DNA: TGTGCCAGCAGCTTCGGGACAGGGGTCGAGCAGTACTTC. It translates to CASSFGTGVEQYF.

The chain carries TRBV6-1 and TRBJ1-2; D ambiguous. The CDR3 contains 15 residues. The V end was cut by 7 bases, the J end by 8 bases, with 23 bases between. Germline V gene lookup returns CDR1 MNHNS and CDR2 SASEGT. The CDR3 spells CASNPRPSAVRGYTF. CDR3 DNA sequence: TGTGCCAGCAACCCACGCCCGTCGGCAGTCAGGGGCTACACCTTC.

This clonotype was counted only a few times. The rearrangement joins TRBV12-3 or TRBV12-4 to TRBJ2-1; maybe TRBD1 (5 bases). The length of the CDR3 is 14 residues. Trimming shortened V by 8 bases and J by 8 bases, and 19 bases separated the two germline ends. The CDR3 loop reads CASVRAGSSYEQFF. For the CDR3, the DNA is TGTGCCAGCGTCCGGGCAGGGTCCTCATATGAGCAGTTCTTC.

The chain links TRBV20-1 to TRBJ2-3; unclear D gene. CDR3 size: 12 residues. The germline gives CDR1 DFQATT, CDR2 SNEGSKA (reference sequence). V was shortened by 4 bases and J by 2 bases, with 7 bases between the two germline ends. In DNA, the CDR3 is TGCAGTGCTATGGTGAACACAGATACGCAGTATTTT. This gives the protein CSAMVNTDTQYF.

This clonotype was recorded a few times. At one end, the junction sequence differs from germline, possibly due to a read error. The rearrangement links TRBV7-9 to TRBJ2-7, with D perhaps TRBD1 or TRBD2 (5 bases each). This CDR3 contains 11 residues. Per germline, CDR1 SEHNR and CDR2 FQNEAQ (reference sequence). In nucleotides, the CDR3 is TGTGCCAGCAGCTTAGCGGGACCCCCGTCATTC. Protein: CASSLAGPPSF. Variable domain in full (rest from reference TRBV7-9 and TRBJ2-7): DTGVSQNPRHKITKRGQNVTFRCDPISEHNRLYWYRQTLGQGPEFLTYFQNEAQLEKSRLLSDRFSAERPKGSFSTLEIQRTEQGDSAMYLCASSLAGPPSFGPGTRLTVT.

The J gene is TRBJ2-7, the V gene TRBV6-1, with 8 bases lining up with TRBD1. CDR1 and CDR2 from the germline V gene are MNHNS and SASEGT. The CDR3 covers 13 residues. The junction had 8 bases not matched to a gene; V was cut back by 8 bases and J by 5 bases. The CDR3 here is CASRRDRIHEQYF. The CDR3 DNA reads TGTGCCAGCCGCCGGGACAGGATTCACGAGCAGTACTTC.

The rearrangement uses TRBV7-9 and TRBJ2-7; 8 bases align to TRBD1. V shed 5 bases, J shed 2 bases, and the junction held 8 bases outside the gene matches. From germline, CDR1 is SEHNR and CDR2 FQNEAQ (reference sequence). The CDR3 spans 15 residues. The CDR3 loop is CASSPDRGRAYEQYF. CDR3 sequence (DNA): TGTGCCAGCAGCCCCGACAGGGGTCGGGCCTACGAGCAGTACTTC.